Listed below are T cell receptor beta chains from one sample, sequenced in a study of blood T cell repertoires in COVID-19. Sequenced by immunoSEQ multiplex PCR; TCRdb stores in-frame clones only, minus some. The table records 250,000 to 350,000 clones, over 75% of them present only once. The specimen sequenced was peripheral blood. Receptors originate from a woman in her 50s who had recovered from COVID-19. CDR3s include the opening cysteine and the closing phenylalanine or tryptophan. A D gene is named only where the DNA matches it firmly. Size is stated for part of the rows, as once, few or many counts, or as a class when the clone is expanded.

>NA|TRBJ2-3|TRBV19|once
CASSPGSTDTQYF
TGTGCCAGTAGCCCAGGGAGCACAGATACGCAGTATTTT
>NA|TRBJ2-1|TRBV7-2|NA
CASSSVISQGANEQFF
TGTGCCAGCAGCTCCGTCATAAGTCAAGGGGCCAATGAGCAGTTCTTC
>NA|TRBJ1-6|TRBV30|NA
CAWSEGDLPLHF
TGTGCCTGGAGTGAGGGGGATTTACCCCTCCACTTT
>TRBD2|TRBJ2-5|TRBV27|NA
CASSLGLAGGLETQYF
TGTGCCAGCAGTCTCGGACTAGCGGGGGGCCTTGAGACCCAGTACTTC
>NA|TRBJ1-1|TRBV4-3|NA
CASSQELSPMNTEAFF
TGCGCCAGCAGCCAAGAGCTTTCTCCTATGAACACTGAAGCTTTCTTT
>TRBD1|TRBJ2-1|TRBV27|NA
CASSSSGQGVSNEQFF
TGTGCCAGCAGTTCATCTGGACAGGGTGTCTCCAATGAGCAGTTCTTC
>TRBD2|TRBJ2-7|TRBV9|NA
CASSVGGRADFGEQYF
TGTGCCAGCAGCGTCGGCGGGAGGGCCGATTTTGGCGAGCAGTACTTC
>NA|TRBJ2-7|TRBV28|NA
CASSPPGVGYEQYF
TGTGCCAGCAGTCCCCCGGGGGTCGGCTACGAGCAGTACTTC
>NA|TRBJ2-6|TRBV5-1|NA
CASKDSSGANVLTF
TGCGCCAGCAAGGACAGCTCTGGGGCCAACGTCCTGACTTTC
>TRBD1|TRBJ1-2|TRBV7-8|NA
CASSLSRDRVYGYTF
TGTGCCAGCAGCTTATCCCGGGACAGGGTCTATGGCTACACCTTC
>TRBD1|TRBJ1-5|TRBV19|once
CASKDRRSNQPQHF
TGTGCCAGTAAGGACAGGCGGAGCAATCAGCCCCAGCATTTT
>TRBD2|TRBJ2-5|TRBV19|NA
CASWGGREETQYF
TGTGCCAGCTGGGGGGGGAGGGAAGAGACCCAGTACTTC
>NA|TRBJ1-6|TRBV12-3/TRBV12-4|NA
CASSLSGSPLHF
TGTGCCAGCAGTTTATCCGGTTCACCCCTCCACTTT
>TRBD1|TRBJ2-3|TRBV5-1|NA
CASSIRQGRADTQYF
TGCGCCAGCAGCATACGACAGGGGCGCGCAGATACGCAGTATTTT
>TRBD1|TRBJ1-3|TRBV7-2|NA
CASSRTGVGNTIYF
TGTGCCAGCAGCAGGACAGGGGTCGGAAACACCATATATTTT
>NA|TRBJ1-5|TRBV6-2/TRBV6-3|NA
CASSYSRGDGNQPQHF
TGTGCCAGCAGTTACTCGCGGGGGGATGGCAATCAGCCCCAGCATTTT
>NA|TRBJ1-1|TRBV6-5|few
CASSYSSRRYTEAFF
TGTGCCAGCAGTTACTCCTCCCGTCGGTACACTGAAGCTTTCTTT
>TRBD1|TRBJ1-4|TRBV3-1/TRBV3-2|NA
CASSQQTRGANEKLFF
TGTGCCAGCAGCCAACAAACCAGGGGGGCTAATGAAAAACTGTTTTTT
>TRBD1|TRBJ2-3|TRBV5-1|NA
CASSPGQPSTDTQYF
TGCGCCAGCAGCCCGGGACAGCCAAGCACAGATACGCAGTATTTT
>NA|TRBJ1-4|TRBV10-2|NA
CASSGGAGEKLFF
TGCGCCAGCAGTGGTGGGGCGGGGGAAAAACTGTTTTTT
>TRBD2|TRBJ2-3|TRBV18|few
CASSPMRGGTDTQYF
TGTGCCAGCTCACCAATGCGGGGGGGCACAGATACGCAGTATTTT
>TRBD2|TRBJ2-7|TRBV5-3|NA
CARSLESSGRSNVPEQYF
TGTGCCAGAAGCTTGGAGTCTAGCGGGAGGTCTAATGTTCCGGAGCAGTACTTC
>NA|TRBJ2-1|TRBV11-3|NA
CASSLGHGSIYNEQFF
TGTGCCAGCAGCTTAGGACACGGGAGTATTTACAATGAGCAGTTCTTC
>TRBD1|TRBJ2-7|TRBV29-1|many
CSVRTGGNEQYF
TGCAGCGTTCGGACAGGGGGCAACGAGCAGTACTTC
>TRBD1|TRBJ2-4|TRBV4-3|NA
CASSQPGQHRDIQYF
TGCGCCAGCAGCCAACCGGGACAGCACCGGGACATTCAGTACTTC
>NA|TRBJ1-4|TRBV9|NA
CASSVGASTNEKLFF
TGTGCCAGCAGCGTAGGGGCCTCAACTAATGAAAAACTGTTTTTT
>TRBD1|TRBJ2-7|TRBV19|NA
CASSRPGQGYEQYF
TGTGCCAGTAGTCGGCCGGGACAGGGCTACGAGCAGTACTTC